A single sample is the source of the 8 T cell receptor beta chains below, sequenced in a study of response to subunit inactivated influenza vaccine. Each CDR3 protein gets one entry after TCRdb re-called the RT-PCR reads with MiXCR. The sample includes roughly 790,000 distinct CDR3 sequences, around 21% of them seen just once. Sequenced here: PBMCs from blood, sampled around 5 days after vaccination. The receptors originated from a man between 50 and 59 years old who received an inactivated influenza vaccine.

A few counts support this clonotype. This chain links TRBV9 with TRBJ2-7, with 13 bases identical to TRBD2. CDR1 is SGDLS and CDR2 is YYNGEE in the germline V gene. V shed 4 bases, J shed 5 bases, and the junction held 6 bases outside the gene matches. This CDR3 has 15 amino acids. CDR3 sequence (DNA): TGTGCCAGCAGCCCCGGACTAGCGGGAGTGAACGAGCAGTACTTC. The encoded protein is CASSPGLAGVNEQYF.

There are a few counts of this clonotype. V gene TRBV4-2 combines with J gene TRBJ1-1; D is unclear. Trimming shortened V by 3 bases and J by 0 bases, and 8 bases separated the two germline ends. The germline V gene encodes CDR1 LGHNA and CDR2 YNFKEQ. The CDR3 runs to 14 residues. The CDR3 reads CASSQEQMNTEAFF. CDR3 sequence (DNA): TGTGCCAGCAGCCAGGAGCAAATGAACACTGAAGCTTTCTTT.

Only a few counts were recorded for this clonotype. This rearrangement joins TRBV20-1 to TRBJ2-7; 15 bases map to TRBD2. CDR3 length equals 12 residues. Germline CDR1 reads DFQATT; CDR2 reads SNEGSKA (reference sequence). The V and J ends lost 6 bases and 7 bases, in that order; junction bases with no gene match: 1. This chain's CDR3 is CSAGLAGGEQYF. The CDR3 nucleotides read TGCAGTGCCGGACTAGCGGGAGGGGAGCAGTACTTC.

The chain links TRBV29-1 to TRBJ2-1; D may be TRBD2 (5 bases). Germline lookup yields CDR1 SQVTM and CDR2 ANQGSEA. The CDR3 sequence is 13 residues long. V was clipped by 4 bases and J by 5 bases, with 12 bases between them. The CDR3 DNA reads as TGCAGCGTTGGGAGGTCCGGGGACAATGAGCAGTTCTTC. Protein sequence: CSVGRSGDNEQFF.

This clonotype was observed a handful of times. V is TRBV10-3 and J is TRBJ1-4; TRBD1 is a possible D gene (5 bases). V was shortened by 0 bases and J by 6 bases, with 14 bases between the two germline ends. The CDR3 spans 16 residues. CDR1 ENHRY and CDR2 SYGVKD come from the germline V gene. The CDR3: CAISESGVPGYEKLFF. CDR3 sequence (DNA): TGTGCCATCAGTGAGTCGGGGGTGCCAGGGTATGAAAAACTGTTTTTT.

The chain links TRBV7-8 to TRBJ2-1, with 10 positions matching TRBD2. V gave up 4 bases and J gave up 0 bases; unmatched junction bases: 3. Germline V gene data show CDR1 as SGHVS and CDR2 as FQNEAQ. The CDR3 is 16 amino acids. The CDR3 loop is CASSSSGRGSYNEQFF. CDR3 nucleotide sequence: TGTGCCAGCAGCTCTAGCGGGAGAGGCTCCTACAATGAGCAGTTCTTC.

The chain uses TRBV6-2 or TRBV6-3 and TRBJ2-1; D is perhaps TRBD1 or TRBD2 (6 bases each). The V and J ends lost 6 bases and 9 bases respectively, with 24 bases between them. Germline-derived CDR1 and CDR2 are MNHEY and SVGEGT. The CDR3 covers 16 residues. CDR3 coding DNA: TGTGCCAGCAGCCTTACCCAGGGTTGGGGGGCCTCTGAGCAGTTCTTC. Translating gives CASSLTQGWGASEQFF.

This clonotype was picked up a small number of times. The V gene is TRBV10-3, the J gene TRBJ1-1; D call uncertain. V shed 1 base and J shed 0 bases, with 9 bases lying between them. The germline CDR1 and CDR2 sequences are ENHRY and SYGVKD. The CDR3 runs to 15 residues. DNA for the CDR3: TGTGCCATCAGTGAGTTGAGGGTCTTGAACACTGAAGCTTTCTTT. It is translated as CAISELRVLNTEAFF.